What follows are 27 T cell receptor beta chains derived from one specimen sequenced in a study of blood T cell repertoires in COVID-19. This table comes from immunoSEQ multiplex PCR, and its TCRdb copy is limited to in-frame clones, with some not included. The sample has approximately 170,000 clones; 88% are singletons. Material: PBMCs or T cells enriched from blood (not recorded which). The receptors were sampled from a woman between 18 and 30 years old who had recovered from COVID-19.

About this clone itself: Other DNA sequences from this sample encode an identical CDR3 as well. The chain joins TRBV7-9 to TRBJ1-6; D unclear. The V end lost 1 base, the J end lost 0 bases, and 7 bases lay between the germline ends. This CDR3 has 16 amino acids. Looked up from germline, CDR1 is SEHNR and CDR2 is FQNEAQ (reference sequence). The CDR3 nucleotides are TGTGCCAGCAGCTTAGGAGGGAGCTCCTATAATTCACCCCTCCACTTT. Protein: CASSLGGSSYNSPLHF.

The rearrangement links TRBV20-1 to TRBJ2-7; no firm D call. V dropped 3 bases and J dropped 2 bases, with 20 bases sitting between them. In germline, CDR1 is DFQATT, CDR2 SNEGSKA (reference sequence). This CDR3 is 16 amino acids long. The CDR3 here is CSASGYGGRRTYEQYF. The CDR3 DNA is TGCAGTGCTAGTGGTTATGGCGGTAGGCGGACCTACGAGCAGTACTTC.

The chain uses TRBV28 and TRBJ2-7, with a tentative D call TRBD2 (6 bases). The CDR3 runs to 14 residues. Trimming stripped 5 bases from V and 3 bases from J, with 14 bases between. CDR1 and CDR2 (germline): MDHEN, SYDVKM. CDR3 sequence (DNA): TGTGCCAGCAGTGCGCTGACTAGACTCTACGAGCAGTACTTC. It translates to CASSALTRLYEQYF.

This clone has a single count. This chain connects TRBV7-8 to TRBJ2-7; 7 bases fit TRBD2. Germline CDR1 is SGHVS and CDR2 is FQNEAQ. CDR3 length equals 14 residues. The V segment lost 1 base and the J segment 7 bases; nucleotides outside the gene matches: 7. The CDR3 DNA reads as TGTGCCAGCAGCTTAGGTGGGAGGGCCGAGGAGCAGTACTTC. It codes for CASSLGGRAEEQYF.

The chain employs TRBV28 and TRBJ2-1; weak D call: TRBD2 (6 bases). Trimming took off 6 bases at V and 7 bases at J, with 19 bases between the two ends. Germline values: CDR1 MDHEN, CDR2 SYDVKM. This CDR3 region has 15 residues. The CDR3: CASSTTSPWENEQFF. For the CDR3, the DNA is TGTGCCAGCAGCACGACTAGTCCTTGGGAAAATGAGCAGTTCTTC.

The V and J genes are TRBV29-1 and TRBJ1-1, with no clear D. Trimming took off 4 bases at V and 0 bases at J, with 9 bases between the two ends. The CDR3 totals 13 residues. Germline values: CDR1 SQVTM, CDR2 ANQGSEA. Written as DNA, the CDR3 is TGCAGCGTTGGCAATTCAGTGAACACTGAAGCTTTCTTT. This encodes CSVGNSVNTEAFF.

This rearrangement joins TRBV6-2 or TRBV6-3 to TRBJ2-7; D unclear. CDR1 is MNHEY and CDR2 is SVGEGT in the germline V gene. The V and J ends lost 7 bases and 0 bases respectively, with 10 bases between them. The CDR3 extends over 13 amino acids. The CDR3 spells CASKYSGSYEQYF. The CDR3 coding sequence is TGTGCCAGCAAGTACTCCGGCTCCTACGAGCAGTACTTC.

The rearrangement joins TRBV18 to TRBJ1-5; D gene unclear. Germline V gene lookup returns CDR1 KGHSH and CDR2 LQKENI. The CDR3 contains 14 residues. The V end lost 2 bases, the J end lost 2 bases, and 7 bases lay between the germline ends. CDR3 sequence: CASSPSAGNQPQHF. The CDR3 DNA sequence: TGTGCCAGCTCACCATCGGCGGGCAATCAGCCCCAGCATTTT.

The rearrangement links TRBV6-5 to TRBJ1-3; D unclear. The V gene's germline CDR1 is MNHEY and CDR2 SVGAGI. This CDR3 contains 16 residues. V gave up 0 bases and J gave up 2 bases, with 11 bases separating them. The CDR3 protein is CASSYSFTGTGNTIYF. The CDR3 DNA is TGTGCCAGCAGTTACTCTTTTACCGGGACTGGAAACACCATATATTTT.

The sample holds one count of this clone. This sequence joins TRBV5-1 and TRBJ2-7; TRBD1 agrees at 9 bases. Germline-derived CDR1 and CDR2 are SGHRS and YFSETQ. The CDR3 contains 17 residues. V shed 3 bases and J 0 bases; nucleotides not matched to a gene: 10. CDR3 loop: CASSSWTGVWSSYEQYF. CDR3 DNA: TGCGCCAGCAGCTCCTGGACAGGGGTCTGGAGCTCCTACGAGCAGTACTTC. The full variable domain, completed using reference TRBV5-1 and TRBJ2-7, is KAGVTQTPRYLIKTRGQQVTLSCSPISGHRSVSWYQQTPGQGLQFLFEYFSETQRNKGNFPGRFSGRQFSNSRSEMNVSTLELGDSALYLCASSSWTGVWSSYEQYFGPGTRLTVT.

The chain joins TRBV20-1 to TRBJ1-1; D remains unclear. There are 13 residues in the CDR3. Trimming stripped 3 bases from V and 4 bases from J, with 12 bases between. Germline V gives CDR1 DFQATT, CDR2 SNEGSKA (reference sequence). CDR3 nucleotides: TGCAGTGCTAGTATACCCCCGGGCACTGAAGCTTTCTTT. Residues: CSASIPPGTEAFF.

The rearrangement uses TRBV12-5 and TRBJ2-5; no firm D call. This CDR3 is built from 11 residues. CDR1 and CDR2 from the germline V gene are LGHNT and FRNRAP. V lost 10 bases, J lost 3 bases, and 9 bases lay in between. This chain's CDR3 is CAKPDKETQYF. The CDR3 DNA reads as TGTGCTAAACCCGACAAAGAGACCCAGTACTTC.

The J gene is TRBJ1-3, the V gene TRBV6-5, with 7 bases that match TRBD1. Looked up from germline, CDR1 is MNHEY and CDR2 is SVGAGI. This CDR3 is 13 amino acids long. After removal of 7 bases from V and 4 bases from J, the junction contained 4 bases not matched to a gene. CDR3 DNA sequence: TGTGCCAGCATCGGGACAGTGGGAAACACCATATATTTT. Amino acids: CASIGTVGNTIYF.

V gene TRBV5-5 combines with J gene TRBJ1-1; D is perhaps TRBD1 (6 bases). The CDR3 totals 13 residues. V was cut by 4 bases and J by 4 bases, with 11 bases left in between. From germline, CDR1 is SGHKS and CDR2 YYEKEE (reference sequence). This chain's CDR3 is CASSPQGSTEAFF. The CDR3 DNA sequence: TGTGCCAGCAGCCCACAGGGAAGCACTGAAGCTTTCTTT.

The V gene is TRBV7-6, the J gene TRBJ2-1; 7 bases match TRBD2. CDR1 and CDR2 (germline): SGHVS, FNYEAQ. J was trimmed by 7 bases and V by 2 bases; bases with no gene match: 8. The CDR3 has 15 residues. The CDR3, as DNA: TGTGCCAGCAGCTTAACGCGGGCCGGGGGGAATGAGCAGTTCTTC. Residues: CASSLTRAGGNEQFF.

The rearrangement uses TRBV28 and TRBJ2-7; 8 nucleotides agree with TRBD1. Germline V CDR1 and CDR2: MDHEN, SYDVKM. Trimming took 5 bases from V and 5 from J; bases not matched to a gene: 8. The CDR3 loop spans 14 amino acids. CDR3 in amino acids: CASSPGGYRNEQYF. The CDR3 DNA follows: TGTGCCAGCAGTCCAGGGGGCTATCGCAACGAGCAGTACTTC.

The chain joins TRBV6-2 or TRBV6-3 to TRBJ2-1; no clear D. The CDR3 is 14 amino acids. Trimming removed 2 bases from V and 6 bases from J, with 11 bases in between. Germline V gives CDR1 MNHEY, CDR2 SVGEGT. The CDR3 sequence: CASSYPTRVNEQFF. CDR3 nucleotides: TGTGCCAGCAGTTACCCCACCCGGGTCAATGAGCAGTTCTTC.

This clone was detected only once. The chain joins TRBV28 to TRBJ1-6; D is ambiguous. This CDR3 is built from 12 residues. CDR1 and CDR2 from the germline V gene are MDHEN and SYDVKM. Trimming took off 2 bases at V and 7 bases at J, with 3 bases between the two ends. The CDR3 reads CASSLQNSPLHF. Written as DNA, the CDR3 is TGTGCCAGCAGTTTACAAAATTCACCCCTCCACTTT. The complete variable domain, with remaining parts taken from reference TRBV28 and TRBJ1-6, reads DVKVTQSSRYLVKRTGEKVFLECVQDMDHENMFWYRQDPGLGLRLIYFSYDVKMKEKGDIPEGYSVSREKKERFSLILESASTNQTSMYLCASSLQNSPLHFGNGTRLTVT.

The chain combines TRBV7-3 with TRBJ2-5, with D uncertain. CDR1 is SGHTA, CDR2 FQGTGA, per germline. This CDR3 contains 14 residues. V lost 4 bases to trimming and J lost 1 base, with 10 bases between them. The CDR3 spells CASSWASGQETQYF. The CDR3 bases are TGTGCCAGCAGCTGGGCGAGTGGCCAAGAGACCCAGTACTTC. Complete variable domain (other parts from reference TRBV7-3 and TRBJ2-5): GAGVSQTPSNKVTEKGKYVELRCDPISGHTALYWYRQSLGQGPEFLIYFQGTGAADDSGLPNDRFFAVRPEGSVSTLKIQRTERGDSAVYLCASSWASGQETQYFGPGTRLLVL.

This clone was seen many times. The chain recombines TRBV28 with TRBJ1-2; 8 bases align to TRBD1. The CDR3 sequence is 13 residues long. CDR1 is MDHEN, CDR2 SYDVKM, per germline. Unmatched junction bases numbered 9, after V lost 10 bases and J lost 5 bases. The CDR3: CAISGQGVYGYTF. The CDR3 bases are TGTGCCATCTCCGGACAGGGCGTTTATGGCTACACCTTC.

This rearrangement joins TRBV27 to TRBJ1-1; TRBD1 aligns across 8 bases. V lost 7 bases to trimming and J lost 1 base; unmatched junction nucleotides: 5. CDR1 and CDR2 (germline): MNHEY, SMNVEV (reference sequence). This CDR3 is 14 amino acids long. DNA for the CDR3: TGTGCCAGCACCCCGGACAGGGCGAACACTGAAGCTTTCTTT. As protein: CASTPDRANTEAFF.

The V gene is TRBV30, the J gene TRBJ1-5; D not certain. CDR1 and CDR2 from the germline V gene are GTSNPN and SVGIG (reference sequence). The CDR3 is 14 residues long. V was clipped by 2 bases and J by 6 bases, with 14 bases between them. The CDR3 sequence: CAWSSTVASQPQHF. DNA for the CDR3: TGTGCCTGGAGTTCAACAGTGGCGAGTCAGCCCCAGCATTTT.

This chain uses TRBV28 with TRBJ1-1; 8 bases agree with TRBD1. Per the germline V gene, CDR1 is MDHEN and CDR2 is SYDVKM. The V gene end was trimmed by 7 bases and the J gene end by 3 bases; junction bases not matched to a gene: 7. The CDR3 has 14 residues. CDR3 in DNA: TGTGCCAGCACAGCAGGGGGCTGGGACACTGAAGCTTTCTTT. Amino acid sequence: CASTAGGWDTEAFF.

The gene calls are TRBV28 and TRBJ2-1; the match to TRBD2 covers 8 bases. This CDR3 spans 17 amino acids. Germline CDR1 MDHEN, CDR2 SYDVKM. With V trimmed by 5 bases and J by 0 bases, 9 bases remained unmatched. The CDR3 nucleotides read TGTGCCAGCAGTCTAGGGCCAACTAGCGGCTCCTACAATGAGCAGTTCTTC. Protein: CASSLGPTSGSYNEQFF.

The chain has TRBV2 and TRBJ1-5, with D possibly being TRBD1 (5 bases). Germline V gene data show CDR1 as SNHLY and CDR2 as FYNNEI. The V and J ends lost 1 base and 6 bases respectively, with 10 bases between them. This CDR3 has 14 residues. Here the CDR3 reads CASSEVWGSQPQHF. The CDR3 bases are TGTGCCAGCAGTGAAGTGTGGGGCAGTCAGCCCCAGCATTTT. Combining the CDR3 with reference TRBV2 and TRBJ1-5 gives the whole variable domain EPEVTQTPSHQVTQMGQEVILRCVPISNHLYFYWYRQILGQKVEFLVSFYNNEISEKSEIFDDQFSVERPDGSNFTLKIRSTKLEDSAMYFCASSEVWGSQPQHFGDGTRLSIL.

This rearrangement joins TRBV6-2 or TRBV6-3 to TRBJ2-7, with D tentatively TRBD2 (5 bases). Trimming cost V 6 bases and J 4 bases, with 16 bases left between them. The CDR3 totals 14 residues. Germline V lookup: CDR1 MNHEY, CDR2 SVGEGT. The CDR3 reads CASSHEGREYEQYF. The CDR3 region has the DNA TGTGCCAGCAGCCACGAGGGAAGGGAGTACGAGCAGTACTTC.

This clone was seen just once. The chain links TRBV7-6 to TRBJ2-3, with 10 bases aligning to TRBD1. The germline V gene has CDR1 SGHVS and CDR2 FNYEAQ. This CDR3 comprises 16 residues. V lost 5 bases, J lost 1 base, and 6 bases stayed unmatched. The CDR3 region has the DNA TGTGCCAGCAGCCTTGACAGGGGGCCTGGCACAGATACGCAGTATTTT. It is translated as CASSLDRGPGTDTQYF.